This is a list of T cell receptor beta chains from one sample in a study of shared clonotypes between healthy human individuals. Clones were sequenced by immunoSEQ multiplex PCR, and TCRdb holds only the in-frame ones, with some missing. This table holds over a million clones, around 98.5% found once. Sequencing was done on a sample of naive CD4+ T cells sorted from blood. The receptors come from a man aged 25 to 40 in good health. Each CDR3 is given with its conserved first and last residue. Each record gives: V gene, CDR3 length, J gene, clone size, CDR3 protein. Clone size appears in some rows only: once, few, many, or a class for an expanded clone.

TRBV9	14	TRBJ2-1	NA	CASSVVSTYNEQFF
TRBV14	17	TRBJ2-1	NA	CASSQFRGTSGYNEQFF
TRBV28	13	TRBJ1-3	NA	CASTPPKTRTIYF
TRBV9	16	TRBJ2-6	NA	CASSVGVPAGANVLTF
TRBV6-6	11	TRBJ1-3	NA	CASSFREQELF
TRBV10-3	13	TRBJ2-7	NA	CATGGLAHYEQYF
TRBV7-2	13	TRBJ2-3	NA	CASSTSAWDTQYF
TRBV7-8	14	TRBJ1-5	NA	CASSLTSSNQPQHF
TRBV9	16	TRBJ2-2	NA	CASSVRSAANTGELFF
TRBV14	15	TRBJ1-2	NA	CASSHASTAWNGYTF
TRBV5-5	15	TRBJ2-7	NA	CASSEGTSRLLRLYF
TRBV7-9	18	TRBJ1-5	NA	CASSLVFGTDFSNQPQHF
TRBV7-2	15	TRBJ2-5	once	CASSNPTGGGETQYF
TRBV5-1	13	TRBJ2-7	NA	CASSSTSGNEQYF
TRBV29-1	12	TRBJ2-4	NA	CSVVAGATIQYF
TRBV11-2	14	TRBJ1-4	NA	CASSVGGMGEKLFF